Described below is a single T cell receptor (beta chain) sequence and its context. This record belongs to a study of CD8 T cells in Susac syndrome. With random hexamers, about 0.45 to 1 ug RNA was reverse transcribed. TCR beta CDR3 was amplified by immunoSEQ covering 54 Vbeta and 13 Jbeta. From the immunoSEQ multiplex PCR reads, TCRdb called clonotypes with MiXCR, one entry per CDR3 protein. Of fewer than 35,000 distinct CDR3 sequences in the sample, 94% were seen once. TEMRA cells were FACS-enriched, while CD8+ and CD4+ T cells were negatively isolated. The CDR3 contains 15 residues. The V end was cut by 3 bases, the J end by 6 bases, with 18 bases between. CDR1 MNHEY and CDR2 SVGAGI come from the germline V gene.

The chain uses TRBV6-5 and TRBJ2-7; tentative D call: TRBD2 (5 bases). Sequenced: CD8+ T cells from PBMCs. The receptor comes from a human donor in good health. The DNA for the CDR3 is TGTGCCAGCAGTTATCCGGGGTCTAGTATCCCCGAGCAGTACTTC. Translated, it gives CASSYPGSSIPEQYF.